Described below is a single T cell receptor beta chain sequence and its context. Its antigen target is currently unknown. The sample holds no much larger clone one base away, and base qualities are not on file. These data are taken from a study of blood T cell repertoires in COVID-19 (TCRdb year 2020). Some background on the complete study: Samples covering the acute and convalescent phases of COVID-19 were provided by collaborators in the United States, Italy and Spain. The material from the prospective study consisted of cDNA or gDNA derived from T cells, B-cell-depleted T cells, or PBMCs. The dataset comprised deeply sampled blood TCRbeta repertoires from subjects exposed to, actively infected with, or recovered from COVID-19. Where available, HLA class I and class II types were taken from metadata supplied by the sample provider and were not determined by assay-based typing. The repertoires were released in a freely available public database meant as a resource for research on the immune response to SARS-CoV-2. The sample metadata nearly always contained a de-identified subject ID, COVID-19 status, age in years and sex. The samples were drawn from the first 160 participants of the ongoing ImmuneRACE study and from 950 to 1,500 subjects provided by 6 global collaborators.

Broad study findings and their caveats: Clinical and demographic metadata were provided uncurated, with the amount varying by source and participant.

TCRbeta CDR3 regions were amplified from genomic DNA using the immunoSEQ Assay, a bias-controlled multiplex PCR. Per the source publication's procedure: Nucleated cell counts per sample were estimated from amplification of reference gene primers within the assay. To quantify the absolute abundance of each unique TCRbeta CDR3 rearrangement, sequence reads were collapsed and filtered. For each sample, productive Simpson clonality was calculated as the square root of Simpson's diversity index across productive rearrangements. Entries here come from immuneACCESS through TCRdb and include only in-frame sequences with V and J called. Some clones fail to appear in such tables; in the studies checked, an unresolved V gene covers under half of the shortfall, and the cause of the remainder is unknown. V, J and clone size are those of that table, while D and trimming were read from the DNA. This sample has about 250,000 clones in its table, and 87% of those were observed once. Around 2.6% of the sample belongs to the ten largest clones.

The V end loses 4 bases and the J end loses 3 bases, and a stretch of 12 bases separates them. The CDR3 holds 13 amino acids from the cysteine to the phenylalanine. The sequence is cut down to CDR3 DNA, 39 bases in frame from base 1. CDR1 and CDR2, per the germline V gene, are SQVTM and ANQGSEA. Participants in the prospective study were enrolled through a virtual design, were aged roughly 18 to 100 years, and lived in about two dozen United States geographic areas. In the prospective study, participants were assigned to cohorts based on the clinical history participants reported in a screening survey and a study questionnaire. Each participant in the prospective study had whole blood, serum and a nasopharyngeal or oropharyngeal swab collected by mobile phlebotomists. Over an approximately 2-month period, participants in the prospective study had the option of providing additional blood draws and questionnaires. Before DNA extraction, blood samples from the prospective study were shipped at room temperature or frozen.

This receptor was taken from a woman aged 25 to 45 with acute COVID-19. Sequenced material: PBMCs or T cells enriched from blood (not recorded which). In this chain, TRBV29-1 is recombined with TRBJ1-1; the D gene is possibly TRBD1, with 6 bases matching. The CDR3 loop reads CSVGPRGYTEAFF. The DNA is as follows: TGCAGCGTTGGCCCCAGGGGTTACACTGAAGCTTTCTTT.